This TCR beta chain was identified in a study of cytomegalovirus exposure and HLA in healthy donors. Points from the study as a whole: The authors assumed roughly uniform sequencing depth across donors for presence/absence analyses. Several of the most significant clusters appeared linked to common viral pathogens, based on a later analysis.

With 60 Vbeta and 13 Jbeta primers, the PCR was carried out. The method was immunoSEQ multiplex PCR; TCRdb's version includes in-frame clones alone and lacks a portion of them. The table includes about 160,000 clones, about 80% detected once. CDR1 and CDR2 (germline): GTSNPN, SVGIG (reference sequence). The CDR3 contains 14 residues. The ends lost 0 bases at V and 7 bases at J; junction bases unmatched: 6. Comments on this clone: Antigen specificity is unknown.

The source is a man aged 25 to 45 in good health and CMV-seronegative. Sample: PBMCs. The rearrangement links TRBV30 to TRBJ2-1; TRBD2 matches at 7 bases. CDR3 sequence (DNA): TGTGCCTGGAGTGTGACTAGCCCGAGGAATGAGCAGTTCTTC. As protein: CAWSVTSPRNEQFF. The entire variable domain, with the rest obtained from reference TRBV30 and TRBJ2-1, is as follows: SQTIHQWPATLVQPVGSPLSLECTVEGTSNPNLYWYRQAAGRGLQLLFYSVGIGQISSEVPQNLSASRPQDRQFILSSKKLLLSDSGFYLCAWSVTSPRNEQFFGPGTRLTVL.